This T cell receptor (beta chain) is drawn from a study of blood T cells in healthy people across ages. Findings of the study overall: TCR beta diversity per million T cells fell roughly linearly with age.

CDR3 length: 11 amino acids. Between the trimmed V and J ends, which lost 6 bases and 2 bases, there was a span of 8 bases. From germline, CDR1 is DFQATT and CDR2 SNEGSKA (reference sequence). Next came a second PCR, run for about 7 to 11 cycles, which used a sample-barcoded 5' primer along with a J-beta primer mix. Each cDNA was tagged by a template-switch adaptor containing 12 random nucleotides. Using its own MiXCR run on the 5' RACE reads, TCRdb lists one record per CDR3 protein. The table includes around 1,900,000 distinct CDR3 sequences, roughly 43% detected once. In this sample, this clonotype turned up a few times. The antigen remains undetermined.

Sequencing was done on a sample of blood. The chain has TRBV20-1 and TRBJ2-7, with TRBD1 as a possible D gene (5 bases). This sequence was found in a human donor in good health. CDR3 loop: CSADTAYEQYF. CDR3 DNA: TGCAGTGCGGACACTGCCTACGAGCAGTACTTC.